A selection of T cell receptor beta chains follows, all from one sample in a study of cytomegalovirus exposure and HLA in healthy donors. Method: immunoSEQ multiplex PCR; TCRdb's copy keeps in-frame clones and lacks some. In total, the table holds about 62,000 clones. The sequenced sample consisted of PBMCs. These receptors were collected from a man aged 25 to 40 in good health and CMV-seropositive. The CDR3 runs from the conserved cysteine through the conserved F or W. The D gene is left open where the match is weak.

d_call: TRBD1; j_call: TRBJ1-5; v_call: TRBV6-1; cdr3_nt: TGTGCCAGCAGTGAGGGGACAGGGCGAAGTCAGCCCCAGCATTTT; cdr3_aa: CASSEGTGRSQPQHF
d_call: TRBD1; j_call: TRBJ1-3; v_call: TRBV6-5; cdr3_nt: TGTGCCAGCAGTTCGGACAGGAACTCTGGAAACACCATATATTTT; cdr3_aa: CASSSDRNSGNTIYF
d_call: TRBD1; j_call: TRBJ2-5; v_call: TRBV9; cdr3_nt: TGTGCCAGCAGCCCGGTGGGTGGGGACAGGGGGCAGACCCAGTACTTC; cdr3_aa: CASSPVGGDRGQTQYF
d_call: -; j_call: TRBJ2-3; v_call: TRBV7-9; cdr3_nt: TGTGCCAGCAGCTCAGGGCCTAGCACAGATACGCAGTATTTT; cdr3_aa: CASSSGPSTDTQYF
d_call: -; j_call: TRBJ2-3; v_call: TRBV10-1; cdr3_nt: TGCGCCAGCGGGGCAGGCGATCAAGATACGCAGTATTTT; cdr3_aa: CASGAGDQDTQYF
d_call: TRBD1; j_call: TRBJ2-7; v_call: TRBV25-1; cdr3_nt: TGTGCCACCGGGACAGAGTCCTACGAGCAGTACTTC; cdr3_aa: CATGTESYEQYF
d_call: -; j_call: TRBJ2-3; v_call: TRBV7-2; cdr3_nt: TGTGCCAGCAGCCGGGACACCCACACAGATACGCAGTATTTT; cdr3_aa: CASSRDTHTDTQYF
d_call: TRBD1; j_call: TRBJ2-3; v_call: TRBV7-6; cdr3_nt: TGTGCCAGCAGCCGAGGACAGGGCGATCCAGATACGCAGTATTTT; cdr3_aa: CASSRGQGDPDTQYF
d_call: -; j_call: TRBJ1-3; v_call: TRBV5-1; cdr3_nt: TGCGCCAGCAGCTTAGGTACCCGGGAGTCGGGAAACACCATATATTTT; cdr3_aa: CASSLGTRESGNTIYF
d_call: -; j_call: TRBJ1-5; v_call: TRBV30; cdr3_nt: TGTGCCTGGAGCCAAAATAGCAATCAGCCCCAGCATTTT; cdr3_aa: CAWSQNSNQPQHF
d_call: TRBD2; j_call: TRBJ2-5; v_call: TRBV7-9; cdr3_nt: TGTGCCAGCAGCCGACTAGCGGGGGGCCCGTGGGAGACCCAGTACTTC; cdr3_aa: CASSRLAGGPWETQYF
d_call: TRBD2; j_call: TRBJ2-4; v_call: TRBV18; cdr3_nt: TGTGCCAGCTCACCGACACTGACCGGGGGGGCCAAAAACATTCAGTACTTC; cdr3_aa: CASSPTLTGGAKNIQYF
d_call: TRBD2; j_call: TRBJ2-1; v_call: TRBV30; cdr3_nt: TGTGCCGGGAGTGTACGAGCGGGAGTTAACAATGAGCAGTTCTTC; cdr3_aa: CAGSVRAGVNNEQFF
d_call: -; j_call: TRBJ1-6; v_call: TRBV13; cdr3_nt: TGTGCCAGCAGCTCCGCGGGGAGTCTTAGTAATAATTCACCCCTACACTTT; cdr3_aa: CASSSAGSLSNNSPLHF
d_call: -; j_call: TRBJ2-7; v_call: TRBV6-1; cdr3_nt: TGTGCCAGCAGTGAAGCGCTTCAGGGATCCCGCTACGAGCAGTACTTC; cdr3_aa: CASSEALQGSRYEQYF
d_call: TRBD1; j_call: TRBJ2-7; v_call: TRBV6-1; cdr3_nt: TGTGCCAGCAGTGAAGTCGGGTGGGGGACAGGCACCTACGAGCAGTACTTC; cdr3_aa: CASSEVGWGTGTYEQYF
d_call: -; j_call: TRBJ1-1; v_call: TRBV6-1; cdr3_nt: TGTGCCAGCAGCCTCTCGGGGAACACTGAAGCTTTCTTT; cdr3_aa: CASSLSGNTEAFF
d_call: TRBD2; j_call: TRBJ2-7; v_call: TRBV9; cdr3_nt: TGTGCCAGCAGCTCTAGCGGGGGGGCAGCGAAGGAGCAGTACTTC; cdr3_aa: CASSSSGGAAKEQYF
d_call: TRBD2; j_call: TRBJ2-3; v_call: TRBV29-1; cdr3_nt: TGCAGCGGCCAACTAGCGGGTGAGATGGATACGCAGTATTTT; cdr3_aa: CSGQLAGEMDTQYF
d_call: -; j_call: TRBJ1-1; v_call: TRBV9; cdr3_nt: TGTGCCAGCAGCGTAGACAGGGCGAACACTGAAGCTTTCTTT; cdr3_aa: CASSVDRANTEAFF
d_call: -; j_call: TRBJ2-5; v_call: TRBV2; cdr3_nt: TGTGCCAGCAGTGAAGACAGAAACCAAGAGAACCAGTACTTC; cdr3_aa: CASSEDRNQENQYF
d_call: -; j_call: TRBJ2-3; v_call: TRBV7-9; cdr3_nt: TGTGCCAGCAGCCCGACCGAGGGGGGGCCGTTTGTAGATACGCAGTATTTT; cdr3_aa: CASSPTEGGPFVDTQYF
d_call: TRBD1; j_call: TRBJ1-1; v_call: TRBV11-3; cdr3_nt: TGTGCCAGCAGCGCAACAGGGGGAATGGCTGAAGCTTTCTTT; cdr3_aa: CASSATGGMAEAFF
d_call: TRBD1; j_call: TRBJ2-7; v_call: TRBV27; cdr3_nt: TGTGCCAGCAGTCAATACAGGGGCCCTCCGAAACTCGAGCAGTACTTC; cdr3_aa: CASSQYRGPPKLEQYF
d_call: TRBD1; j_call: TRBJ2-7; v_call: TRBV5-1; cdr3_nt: TGCGCCAGCAGCTTGGCGCCTCCGGGACAGGGCTACGAGCAGTACTTC; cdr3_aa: CASSLAPPGQGYEQYF
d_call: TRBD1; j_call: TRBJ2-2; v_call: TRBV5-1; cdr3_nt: TGCGCCAGCAGACCACCGGGACAGCCAACCGGGGAGCTGTTTTTT; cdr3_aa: CASRPPGQPTGELFF
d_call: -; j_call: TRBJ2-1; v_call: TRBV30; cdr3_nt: TGTGCCTGGAGTAAGGGCTTGCAGGGGCGCGATGAGCAGTTCTTC; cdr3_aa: CAWSKGLQGRDEQFF
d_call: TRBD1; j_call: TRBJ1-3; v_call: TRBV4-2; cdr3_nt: TGTGCCAGCAGCCCAGACAGGGGGCCTGGAAACACCATATATTTT; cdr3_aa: CASSPDRGPGNTIYF
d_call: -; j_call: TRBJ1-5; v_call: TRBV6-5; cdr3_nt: TGTGCCAGCAGCCTCCTACAGGGCTTGAATCAGCCCCAGCATTTT; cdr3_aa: CASSLLQGLNQPQHF
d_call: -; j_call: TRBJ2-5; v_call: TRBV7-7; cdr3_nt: TGTGCTAGCAGCTCCCAGGGGGGTTTCGGAGAGACCCAGTACTTC; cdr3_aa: CASSSQGGFGETQYF
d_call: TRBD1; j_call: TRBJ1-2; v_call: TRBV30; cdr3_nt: TGTGCCTGGAGTTTCGCGGGACAGGGTAGCTATGGCTACACCTTC; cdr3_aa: CAWSFAGQGSYGYTF
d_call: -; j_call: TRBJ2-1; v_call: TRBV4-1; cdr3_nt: TGCGCCAGCAGCACTCTAGCTCTCCCCTACAATGAGCAGTTCTTC; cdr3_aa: CASSTLALPYNEQFF
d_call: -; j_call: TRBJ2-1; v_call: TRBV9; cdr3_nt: TGTGCCAGCAGCGTAACGGGGAGCTCCGACAATGAGCAGTTCTTC; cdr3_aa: CASSVTGSSDNEQFF
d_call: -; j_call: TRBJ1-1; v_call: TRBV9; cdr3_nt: TGTGCCAGCAGCGGCCCTACAGAGTCGGCCACTGAAGCTTTCTTT; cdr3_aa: CASSGPTESATEAFF
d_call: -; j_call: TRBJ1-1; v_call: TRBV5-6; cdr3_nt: TGTGCCAGCAGCTTGTTAGGACAGTTGAACACTGAAGCTTTCTTT; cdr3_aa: CASSLLGQLNTEAFF
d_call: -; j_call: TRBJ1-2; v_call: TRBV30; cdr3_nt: TGTGCCTGGAGTAGAACAGAGGGCTACACCTTC; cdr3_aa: CAWSRTEGYTF
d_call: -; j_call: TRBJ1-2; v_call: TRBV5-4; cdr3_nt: TGTGCCAGCAGGCAGGGGAACTATGGCTACACCTTC; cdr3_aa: CASRQGNYGYTF
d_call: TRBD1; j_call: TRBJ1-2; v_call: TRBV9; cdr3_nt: TGTGCCAGCAGCGCCGGGACAGAAGTTGGCTACACCTTC; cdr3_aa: CASSAGTEVGYTF
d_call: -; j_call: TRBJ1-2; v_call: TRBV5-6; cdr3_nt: TGTGCCAGCAGTACCGTGGCTTACCAGGGTGTCTATGGCTACACCTTC; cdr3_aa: CASSTVAYQGVYGYTF
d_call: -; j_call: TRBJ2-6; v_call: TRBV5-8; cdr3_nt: TGTGCCAGCAGCCGCGATCAGGTCTCTGGGGCCAACGTCCTGACTTTC; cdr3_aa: CASSRDQVSGANVLTF
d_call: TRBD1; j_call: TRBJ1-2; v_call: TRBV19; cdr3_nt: TGTGCCAGTAGCTGGGACAGGGGGAACTATGGCTACACCTTC; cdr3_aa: CASSWDRGNYGYTF
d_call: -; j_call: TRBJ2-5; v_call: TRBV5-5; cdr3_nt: TGTGCCAGCGACCCGTTGGCGTCAGGGGAACGGGAGACCCAGTACTTC; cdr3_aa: CASDPLASGERETQYF
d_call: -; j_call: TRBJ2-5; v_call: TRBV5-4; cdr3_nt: TGTGCCAGCAGCTTGGGTGGCGGGATTCAAGAGACCCAGTACTTC; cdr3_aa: CASSLGGGIQETQYF
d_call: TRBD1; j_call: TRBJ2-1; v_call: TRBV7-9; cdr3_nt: TGTGCCAGCAGCTCTAGGACAGGGGGCATGAATGAGCAGTTCTTC; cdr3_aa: CASSSRTGGMNEQFF
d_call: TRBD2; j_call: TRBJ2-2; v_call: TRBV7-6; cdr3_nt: TGTGCCAGCAGCCTACGACTAGCGGGGGGATCCTCCCGAAACACCGGGGAGCTGTTTTTT; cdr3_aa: CASSLRLAGGSSRNTGELFF
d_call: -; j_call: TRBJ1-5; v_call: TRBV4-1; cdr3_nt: TGCGCCAGCAGCCAAGATCGTCCCCCGGGGGGCGCGAAACAGCCCCAGCATTTT; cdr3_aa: CASSQDRPPGGAKQPQHF
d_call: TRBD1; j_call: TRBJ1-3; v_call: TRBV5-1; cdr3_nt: TGCGCCAGCAGCTTGGACAGGGGCTCTGGAAACACCATATATTTT; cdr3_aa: CASSLDRGSGNTIYF
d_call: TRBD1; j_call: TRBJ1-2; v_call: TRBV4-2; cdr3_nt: TGTGCCAGCAGCGGCGGACAGGGCTATGGCTACACCTTC; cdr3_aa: CASSGGQGYGYTF